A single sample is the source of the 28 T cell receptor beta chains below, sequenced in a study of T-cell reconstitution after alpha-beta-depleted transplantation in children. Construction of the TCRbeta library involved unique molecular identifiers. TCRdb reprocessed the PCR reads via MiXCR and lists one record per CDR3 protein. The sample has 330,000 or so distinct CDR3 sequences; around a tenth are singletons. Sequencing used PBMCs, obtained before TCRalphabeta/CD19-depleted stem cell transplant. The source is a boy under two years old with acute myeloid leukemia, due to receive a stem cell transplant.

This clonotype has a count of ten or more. The CDR3 coding sequence is TGTGCCAGCATAGGGGGCGGGGGGGCCTGGAGCTCCTACAATGAGCAGTTCTTC. The encoded protein is CASIGGGGAWSSYNEQFF. This chain links TRBV27 with TRBJ2-1; 9 bases align to TRBD2. CDR1 is MNHEY and CDR2 is SMNVEV in the germline V gene (reference sequence). The CDR3 runs 18 residues. J gave up 0 bases and V 7 bases, and 13 bases lay outside the gene matches.

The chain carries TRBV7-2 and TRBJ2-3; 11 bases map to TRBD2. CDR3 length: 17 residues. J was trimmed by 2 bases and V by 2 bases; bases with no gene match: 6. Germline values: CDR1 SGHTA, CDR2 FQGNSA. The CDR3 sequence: CASSLSPTSGITDTQYF. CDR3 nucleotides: TGTGCCAGCAGCTTAAGCCCGACTAGCGGGATCACAGATACGCAGTATTTT.

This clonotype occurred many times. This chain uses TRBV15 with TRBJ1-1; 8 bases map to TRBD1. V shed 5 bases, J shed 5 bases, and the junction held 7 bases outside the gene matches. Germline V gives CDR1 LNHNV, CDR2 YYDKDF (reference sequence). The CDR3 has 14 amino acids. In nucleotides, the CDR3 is TGTGCCACCAGCGGAAAACAGGGGGATACTGAAGCTTTCTTT. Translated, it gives CATSGKQGDTEAFF.

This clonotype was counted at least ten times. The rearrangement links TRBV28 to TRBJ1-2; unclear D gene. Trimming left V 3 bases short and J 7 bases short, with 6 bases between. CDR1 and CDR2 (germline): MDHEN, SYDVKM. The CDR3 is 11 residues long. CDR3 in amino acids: CASSFSGGYTF. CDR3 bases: TGTGCCAGCAGTTTTAGCGGTGGCTACACCTTC.

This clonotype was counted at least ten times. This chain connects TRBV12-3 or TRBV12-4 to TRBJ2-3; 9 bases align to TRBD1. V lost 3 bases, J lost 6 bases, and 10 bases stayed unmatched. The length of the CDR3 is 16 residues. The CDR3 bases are TGTGCCAGCAGTTTGCGGCGACAGGGGGTACAGGATACGCAGTATTTT. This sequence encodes CASSLRRQGVQDTQYF.

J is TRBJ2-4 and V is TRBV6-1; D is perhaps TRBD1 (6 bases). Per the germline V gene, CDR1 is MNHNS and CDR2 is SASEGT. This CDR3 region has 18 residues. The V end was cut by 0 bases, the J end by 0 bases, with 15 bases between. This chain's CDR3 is CASSEALRGQLAKNIQYF. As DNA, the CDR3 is TGTGCCAGCAGTGAAGCGCTTCGAGGACAGCTAGCCAAAAACATTCAGTACTTC.

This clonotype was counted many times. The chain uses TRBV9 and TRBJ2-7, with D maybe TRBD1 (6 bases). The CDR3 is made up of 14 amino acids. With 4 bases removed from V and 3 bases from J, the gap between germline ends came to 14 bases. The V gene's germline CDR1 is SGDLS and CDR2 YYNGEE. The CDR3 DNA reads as TGTGCCAGCAGCCTGGGAAAAGGGGGCTACGAGCAGTACTTC. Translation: CASSLGKGGYEQYF.

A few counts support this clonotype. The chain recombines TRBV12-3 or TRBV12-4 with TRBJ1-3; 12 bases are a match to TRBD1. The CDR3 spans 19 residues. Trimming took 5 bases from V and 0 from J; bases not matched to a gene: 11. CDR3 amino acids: CASSLPGQGAPSSGNTIYF. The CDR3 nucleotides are TGTGCCAGCAGTCTACCGGGACAGGGGGCTCCTAGCTCTGGAAACACCATATATTTT.

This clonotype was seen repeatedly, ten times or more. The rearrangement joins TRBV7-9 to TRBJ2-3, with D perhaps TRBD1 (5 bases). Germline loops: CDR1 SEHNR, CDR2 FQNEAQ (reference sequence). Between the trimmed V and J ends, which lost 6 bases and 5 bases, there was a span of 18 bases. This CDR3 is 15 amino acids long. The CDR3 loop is CASRPHVGPRDTQYF. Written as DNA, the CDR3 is TGTGCCAGCAGACCCCATGTGGGGCCTAGAGATACGCAGTATTTT.

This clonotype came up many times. The CDR3 loop is CASSPLGGGGDEQFF. Written as DNA, the CDR3 is TGTGCCAGCAGCCCCTTGGGGGGGGGCGGAGATGAGCAGTTCTTC. The chain carries TRBV7-3 and TRBJ2-1; perhaps TRBD2 as D (7 bases). Trimming stripped 5 bases from V and 8 bases from J, with 19 bases between. This CDR3 spans 15 amino acids. CDR1 and CDR2 (germline): SGHTA, FQGTGA.

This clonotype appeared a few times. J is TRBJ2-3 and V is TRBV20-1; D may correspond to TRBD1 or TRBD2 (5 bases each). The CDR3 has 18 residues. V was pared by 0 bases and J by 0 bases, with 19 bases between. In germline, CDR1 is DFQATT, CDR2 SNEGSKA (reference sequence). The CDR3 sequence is CSARDLPVRGQSTDTQYF. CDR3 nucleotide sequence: TGCAGTGCTAGAGATCTCCCGGTACGGGGCCAGAGCACAGATACGCAGTATTTT.

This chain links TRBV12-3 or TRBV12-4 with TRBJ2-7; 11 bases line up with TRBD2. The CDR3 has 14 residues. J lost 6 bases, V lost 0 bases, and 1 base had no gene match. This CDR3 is CASSLASGGAEQYF. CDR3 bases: TGTGCCAGCAGTTTAGCTAGCGGGGGGGCCGAGCAGTACTTC.

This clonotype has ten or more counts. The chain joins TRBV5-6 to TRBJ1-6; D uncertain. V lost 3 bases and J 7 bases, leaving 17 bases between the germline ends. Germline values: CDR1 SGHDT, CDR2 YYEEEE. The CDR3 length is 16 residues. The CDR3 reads CASSSPQAGANSPLHF. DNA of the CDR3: TGTGCCAGCAGCTCGCCTCAGGCGGGTGCCAATTCACCCCTCCACTTT.

The CDR3 coding sequence is TGTGCCAGCAGTTACTCGGGACACAACACCGGGGAGCTGTTTTTT. This gives the protein CASSYSGHNTGELFF. V usage is TRBV6-5 and J usage is TRBJ2-2; D perhaps matches TRBD1 (6 bases). V was cut by 0 bases and J by 2 bases, with 7 bases left in between. Germline CDR1 reads MNHEY; CDR2 reads SVGAGI. The CDR3 consists of 15 residues.

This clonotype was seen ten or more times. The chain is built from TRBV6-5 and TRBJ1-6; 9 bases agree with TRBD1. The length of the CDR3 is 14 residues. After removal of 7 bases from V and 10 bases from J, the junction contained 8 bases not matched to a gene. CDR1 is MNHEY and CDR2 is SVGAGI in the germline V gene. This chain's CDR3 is CASILTGGKSPLHF. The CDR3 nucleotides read TGTGCCAGCATCCTGACAGGGGGGAAATCACCCCTCCACTTT.

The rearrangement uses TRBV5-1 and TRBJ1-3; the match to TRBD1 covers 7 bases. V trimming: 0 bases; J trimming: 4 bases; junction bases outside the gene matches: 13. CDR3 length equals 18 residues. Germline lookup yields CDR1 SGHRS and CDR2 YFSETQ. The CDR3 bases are TGCGCCAGCAGCTTGGAAACAGGGGCCGGGACCTTCGGAAACACCATATATTTT. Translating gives CASSLETGAGTFGNTIYF.

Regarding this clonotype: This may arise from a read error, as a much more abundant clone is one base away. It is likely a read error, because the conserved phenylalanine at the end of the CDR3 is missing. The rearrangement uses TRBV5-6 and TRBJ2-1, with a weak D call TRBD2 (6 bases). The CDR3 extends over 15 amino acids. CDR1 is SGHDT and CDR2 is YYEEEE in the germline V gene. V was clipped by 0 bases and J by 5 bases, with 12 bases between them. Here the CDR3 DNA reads TGTGCCAGCAGCTTGGTGCCTAGCGTTAACAATGAGCAGTTCTCC. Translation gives CASSLVPSVNNEQFS.

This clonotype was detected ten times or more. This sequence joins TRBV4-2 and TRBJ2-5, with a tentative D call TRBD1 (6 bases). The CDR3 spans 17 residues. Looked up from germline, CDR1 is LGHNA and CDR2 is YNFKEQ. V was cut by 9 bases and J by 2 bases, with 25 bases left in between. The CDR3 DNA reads TGTGCCAGTACCAGAGGTGACAGGCGACTACGACAAGAGACCCAGTACTTC. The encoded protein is CASTRGDRRLRQETQYF.

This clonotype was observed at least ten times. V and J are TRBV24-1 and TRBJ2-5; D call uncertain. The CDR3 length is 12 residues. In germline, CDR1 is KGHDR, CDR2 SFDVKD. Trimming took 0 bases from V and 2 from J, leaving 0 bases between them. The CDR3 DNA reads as TGTGCCACCAGTGATTTGCAAGAGACCCAGTACTTC. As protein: CATSDLQETQYF.

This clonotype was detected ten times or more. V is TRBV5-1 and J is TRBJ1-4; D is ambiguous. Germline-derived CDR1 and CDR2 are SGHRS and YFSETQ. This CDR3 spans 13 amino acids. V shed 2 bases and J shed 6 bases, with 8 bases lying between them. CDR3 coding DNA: TGCGCCAGCAGCTTAAACGGGGATGAAAAACTGTTTTTT. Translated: CASSLNGDEKLFF.

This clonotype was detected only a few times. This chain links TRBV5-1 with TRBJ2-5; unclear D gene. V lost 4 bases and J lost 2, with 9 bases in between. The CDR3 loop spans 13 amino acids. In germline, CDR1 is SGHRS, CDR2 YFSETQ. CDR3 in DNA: TGCGCCAGCAGCCCGGACGGTCAAGAGACCCAGTACTTC. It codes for CASSPDGQETQYF. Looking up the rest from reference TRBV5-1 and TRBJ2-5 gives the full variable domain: KAGVTQTPRYLIKTRGQQVTLSCSPISGHRSVSWYQQTPGQGLQFLFEYFSETQRNKGNFPGRFSGRQFSNSRSEMNVSTLELGDSALYLCASSPDGQETQYFGPGTRLLVL.

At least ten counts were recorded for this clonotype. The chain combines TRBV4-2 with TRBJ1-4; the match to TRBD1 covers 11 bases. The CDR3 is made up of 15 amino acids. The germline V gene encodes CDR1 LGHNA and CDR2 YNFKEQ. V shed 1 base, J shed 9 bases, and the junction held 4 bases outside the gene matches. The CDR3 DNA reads TGTGCCAGCAGCCAAGGGGGGACAGGGGGGAAAAAACTGTTTTTT. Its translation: CASSQGGTGGKKLFF.

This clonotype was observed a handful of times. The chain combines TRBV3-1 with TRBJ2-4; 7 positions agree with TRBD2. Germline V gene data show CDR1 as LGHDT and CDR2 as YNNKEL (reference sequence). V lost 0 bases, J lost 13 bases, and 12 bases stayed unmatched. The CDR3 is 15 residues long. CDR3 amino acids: CASSQDTSGAFLQYF. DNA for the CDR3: TGTGCCAGCAGCCAAGATACCAGCGGGGCCTTCTTGCAGTACTTC.

CDR3 coding DNA: TGCGCCAGCAGCGTAGCCCACAATGAGCAGTTCTTC. It yields the protein CASSVAHNEQFF. The V and J genes are TRBV5-1 and TRBJ2-1; D not resolved. The CDR3 contains 12 residues. V dropped 4 bases and J dropped 5 bases, with 7 bases sitting between them. Germline V lookup: CDR1 SGHRS, CDR2 YFSETQ.

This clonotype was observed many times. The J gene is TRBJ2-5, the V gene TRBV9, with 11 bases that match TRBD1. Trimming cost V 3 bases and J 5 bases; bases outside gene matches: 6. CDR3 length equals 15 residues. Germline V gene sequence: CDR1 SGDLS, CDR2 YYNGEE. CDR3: CASSARTGGSETQYF. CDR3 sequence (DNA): TGTGCCAGCAGCGCGAGGACAGGGGGCTCGGAGACCCAGTACTTC.

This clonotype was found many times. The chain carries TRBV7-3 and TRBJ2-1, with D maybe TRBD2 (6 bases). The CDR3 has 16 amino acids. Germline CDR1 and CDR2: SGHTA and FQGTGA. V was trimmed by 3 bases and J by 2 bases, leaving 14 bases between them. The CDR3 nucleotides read TGTGCCAGCAGCTTGGGAAGGGGAGGTACCTACAATGAGCAGTTCTTC. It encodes CASSLGRGGTYNEQFF.

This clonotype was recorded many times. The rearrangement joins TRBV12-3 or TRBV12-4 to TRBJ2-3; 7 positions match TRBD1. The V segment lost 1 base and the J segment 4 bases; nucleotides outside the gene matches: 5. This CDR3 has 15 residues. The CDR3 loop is CASSLEGAPPDTQYF. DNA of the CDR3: TGTGCCAGCAGTTTAGAGGGGGCGCCCCCAGATACGCAGTATTTT.

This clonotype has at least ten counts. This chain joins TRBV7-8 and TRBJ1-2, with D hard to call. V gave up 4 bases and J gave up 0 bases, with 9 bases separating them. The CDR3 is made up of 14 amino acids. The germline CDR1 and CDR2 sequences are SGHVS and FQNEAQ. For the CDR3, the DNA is TGTGCCAGCAGCTCGTGGACTCCTAACTATGGCTACACCTTC. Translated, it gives CASSSWTPNYGYTF.